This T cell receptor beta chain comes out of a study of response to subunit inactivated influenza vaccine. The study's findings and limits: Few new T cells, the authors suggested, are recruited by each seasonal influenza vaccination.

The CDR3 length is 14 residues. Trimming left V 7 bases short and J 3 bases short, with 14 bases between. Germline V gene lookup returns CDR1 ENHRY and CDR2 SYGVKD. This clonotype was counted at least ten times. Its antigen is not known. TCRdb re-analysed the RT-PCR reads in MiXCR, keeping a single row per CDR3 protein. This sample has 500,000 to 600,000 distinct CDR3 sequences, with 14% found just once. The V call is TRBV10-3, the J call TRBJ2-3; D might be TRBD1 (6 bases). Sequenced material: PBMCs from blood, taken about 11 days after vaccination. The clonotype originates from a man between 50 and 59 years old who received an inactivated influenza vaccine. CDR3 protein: CAINGGRETDTQYF. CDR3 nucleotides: TGTGCCATCAATGGGGGCAGGGAGACAGATACGCAGTATTTT.